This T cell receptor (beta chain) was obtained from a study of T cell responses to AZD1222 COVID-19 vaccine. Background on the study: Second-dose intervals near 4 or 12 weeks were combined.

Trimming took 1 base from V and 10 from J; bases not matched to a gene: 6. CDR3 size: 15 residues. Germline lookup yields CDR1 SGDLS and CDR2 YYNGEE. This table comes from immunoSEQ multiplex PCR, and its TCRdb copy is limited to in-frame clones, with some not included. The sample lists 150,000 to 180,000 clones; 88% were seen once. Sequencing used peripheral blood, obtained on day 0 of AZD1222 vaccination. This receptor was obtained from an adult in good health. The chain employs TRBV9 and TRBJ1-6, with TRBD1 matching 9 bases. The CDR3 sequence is CASSVSDRGDSPLHF. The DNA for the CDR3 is TGTGCCAGCAGCGTATCCGACAGGGGGGACTCACCCCTCCACTTT.